This TCR beta chain is drawn from a study of blood T cell repertoires in COVID-19. Background on the study: Samples came from the United States, Italy and Spain, spanning acute and convalescent COVID-19. T cells, B-cell-depleted T cells, or PBMCs provided the cDNA or gDNA that served as material.

Authors' processing steps: Amplified reference gene primers provided the basis for estimating nucleated cell counts. Clones were read by immunoSEQ multiplex PCR, and TCRdb kept only the in-frame ones, dropping some. V, J and clone size were drawn from that table, and D and trimming were deduced from the DNA. The table includes tens of thousands of clones, roughly four fifths detected once. The CDR3 is 15 residues long. With V trimmed by 0 bases and J by 6 bases, 3 bases remained unmatched. Germline CDR1 reads SGHRS; CDR2 reads YFSETQ. J is TRBJ2-2 and V is TRBV5-1, with 9 bases lining up with TRBD1. This receptor was obtained from a human donor with acute or convalescent COVID-19. The donor label of this sample is uncertain. Sequenced: peripheral blood. CDR3 nucleotide sequence: TGCGCCAGCAGCTTGGGGGACAGGGAGGCCGGGGAGCTGTTTTTT. Its protein is CASSLGDREAGELFF.